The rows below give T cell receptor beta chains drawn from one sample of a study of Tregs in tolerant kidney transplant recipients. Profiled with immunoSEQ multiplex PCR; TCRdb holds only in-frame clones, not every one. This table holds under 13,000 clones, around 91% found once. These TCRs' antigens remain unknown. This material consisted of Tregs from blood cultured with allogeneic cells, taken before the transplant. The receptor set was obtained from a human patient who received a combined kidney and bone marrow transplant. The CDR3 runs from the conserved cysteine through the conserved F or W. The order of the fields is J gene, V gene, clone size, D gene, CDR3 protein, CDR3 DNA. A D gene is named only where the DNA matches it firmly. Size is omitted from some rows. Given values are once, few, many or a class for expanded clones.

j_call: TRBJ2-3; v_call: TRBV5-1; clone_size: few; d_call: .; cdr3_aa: CASSSAGREADTQYF; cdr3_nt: TGCGCCAGCAGTTCGGCGGGTAGGGAGGCAGATACGCAGTATTTT
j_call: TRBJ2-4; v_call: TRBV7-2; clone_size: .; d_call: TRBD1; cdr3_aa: CASSLGTGNSHKNIQYF; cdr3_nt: TGTGCCAGCAGCCTGGGGACAGGAAATTCACACAAAAACATTCAGTACTTC
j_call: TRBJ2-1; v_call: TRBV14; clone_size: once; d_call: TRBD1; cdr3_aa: CASSSGTGYNEQFF; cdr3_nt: TGTGCCAGCAGCTCCGGGACAGGTTACAATGAGCAGTTCTTC
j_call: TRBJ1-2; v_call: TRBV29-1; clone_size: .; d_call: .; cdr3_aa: CSVEERTAPGGYTF; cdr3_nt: TGCAGCGTTGAGGAGCGGACAGCGCCGGGTGGCTACACCTTC
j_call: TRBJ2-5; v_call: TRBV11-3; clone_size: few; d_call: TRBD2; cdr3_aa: CASSLARTSGQETQYF; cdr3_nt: TGTGCCAGCAGCTTAGCGCGAACTAGCGGGCAAGAGACCCAGTACTTC
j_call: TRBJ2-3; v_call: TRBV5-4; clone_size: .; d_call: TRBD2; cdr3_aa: CASSWSGGDTDTQYF; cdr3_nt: TGTGCCAGCAGCTGGAGCGGGGGGGACACAGATACGCAGTATTTT
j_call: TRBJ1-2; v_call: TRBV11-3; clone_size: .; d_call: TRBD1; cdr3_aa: CASSSFRDRDNYGYTF; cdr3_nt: TGTGCCAGCAGCTCCTTTAGGGACAGGGACAACTATGGCTACACCTTC
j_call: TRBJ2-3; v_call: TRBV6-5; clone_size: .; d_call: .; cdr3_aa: CASRNPQGGTDTQYF; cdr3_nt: TGTGCCAGCAGGAACCCCCAGGGCGGCACAGATACGCAGTATTTT
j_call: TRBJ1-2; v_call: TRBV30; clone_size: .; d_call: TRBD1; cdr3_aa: CAFEMKGTGDGYTF; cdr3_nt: TGTGCCTTCGAAATGAAGGGGACAGGCGATGGCTACACCTTC
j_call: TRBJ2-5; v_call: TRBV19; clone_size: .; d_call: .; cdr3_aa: CASSAGQVGETQYF; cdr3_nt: TGTGCCAGTAGTGCGGGACAAGTAGGCGAGACCCAGTACTTC
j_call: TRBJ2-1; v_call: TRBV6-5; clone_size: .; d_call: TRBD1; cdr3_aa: CASRKSDRIYNEQFF; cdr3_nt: TGTGCCAGCAGGAAATCGGACAGGATTTACAATGAGCAGTTCTTC
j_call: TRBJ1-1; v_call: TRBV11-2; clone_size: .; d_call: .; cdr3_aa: CASSLAGLSGTEAFF; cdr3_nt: TGTGCCAGCAGCTTGGCAGGGCTATCAGGGACTGAAGCTTTCTTT
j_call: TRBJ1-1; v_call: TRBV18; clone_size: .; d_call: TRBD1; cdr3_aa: CASSPATGGDTEAFF; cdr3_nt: TGTGCCAGCTCACCGGCGACAGGGGGGGACACTGAAGCTTTCTTT
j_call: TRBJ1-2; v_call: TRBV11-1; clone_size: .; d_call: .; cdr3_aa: CASSLSGGTPYGYTF; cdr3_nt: TGTGCCAGCAGCTTAAGTGGCGGCACCCCCTATGGCTACACCTTC
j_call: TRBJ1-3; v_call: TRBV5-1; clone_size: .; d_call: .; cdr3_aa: CASSSGTHGNTIYF; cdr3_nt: TGCGCCAGCAGCTCCGGGACACATGGAAACACCATATATTTT
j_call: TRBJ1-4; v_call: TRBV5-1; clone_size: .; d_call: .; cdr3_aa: CASSHGQRQEKLFF; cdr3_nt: TGCGCCAGCAGCCATGGACAGCGACAGGAAAAACTGTTTTTT
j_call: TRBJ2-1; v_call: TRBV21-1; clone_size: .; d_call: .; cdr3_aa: CASRPRRAEAGYNEQFF; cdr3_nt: TGTGCCAGCAGGCCTAGGCGGGCGGAAGCTGGTTACAATGAGCAGTTCTTC
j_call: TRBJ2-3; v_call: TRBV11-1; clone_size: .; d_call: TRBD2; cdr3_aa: CASSLARTSGSTDTQYF; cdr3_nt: TGTGCCAGCAGCTTAGCGCGGACTAGCGGGAGCACAGATACGCAGTATTTT
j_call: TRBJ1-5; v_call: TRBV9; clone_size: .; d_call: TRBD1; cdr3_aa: CASSVGTGYQPQHF; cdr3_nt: TGTGCCAGCAGCGTAGGGACAGGTTATCAGCCCCAGCATTTT
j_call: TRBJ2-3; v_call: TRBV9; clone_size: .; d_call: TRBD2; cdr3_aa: CASSASGGEVTDTQYF; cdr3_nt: TGTGCCAGCAGCGCGAGCGGGGGGGAGGTGACAGATACGCAGTATTTT
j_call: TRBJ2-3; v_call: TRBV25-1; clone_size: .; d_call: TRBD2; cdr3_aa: CASRPGGGTQYF; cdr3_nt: TGTGCCAGCAGACCCGGGGGGGGTACGCAGTATTTT
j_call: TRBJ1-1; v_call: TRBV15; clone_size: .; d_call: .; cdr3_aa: CATSRNTEAFF; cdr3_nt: TGTGCCACCAGCAGAAACACTGAAGCTTTCTTT
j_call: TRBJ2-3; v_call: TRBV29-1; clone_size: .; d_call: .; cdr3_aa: CSVELNGDTQYF; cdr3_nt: TGCAGCGTGGAACTTAATGGAGATACGCAGTATTTT
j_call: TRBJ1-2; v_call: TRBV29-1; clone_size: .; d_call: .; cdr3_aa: CSVEFIYGYTF; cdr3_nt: TGCAGCGTTGAATTCATCTATGGCTACACCTTC
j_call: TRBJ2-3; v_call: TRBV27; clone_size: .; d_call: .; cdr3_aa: CASSLRRIYTDTQYF; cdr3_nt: TGTGCCAGCAGTTTAAGACGGATTTACACAGATACGCAGTATTTT
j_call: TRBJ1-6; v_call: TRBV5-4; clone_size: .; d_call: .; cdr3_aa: CASSWGVGSSPLHF; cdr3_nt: TGTGCCAGCAGCTGGGGGGTAGGTAGTTCACCCCTCCACTTT
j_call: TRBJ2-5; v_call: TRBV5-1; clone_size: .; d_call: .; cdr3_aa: CASSSGLQLEETQYF; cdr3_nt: TGCGCCAGCAGCTCTGGACTCCAGCTGGAAGAGACCCAGTACTTC
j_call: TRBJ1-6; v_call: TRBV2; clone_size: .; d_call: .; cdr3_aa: CASRSWGMNSPLHF; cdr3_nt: TGTGCCAGCAGAAGTTGGGGTATGAATTCACCCCTCCACTTT
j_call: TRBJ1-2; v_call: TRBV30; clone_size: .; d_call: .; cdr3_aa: CAWRGEGGYTF; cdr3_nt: TGTGCCTGGAGGGGGGAGGGTGGCTACACCTTC
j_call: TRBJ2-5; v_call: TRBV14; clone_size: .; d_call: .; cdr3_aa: CASSQGSRSGGETQYF; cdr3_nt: TGTGCCAGCAGCCAAGGATCTCGTTCAGGGGGGGAGACCCAGTACTTC
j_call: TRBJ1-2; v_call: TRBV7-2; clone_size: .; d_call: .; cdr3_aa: CASSLEPGHLLYGYTF; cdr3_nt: TGTGCCAGCAGCTTAGAGCCAGGGCACCTCCTGTATGGCTACACCTTC
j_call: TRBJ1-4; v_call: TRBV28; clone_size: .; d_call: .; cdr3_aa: CASSDREKLFF; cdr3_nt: TGTGCCAGCAGCGACAGAGAAAAACTGTTTTTT
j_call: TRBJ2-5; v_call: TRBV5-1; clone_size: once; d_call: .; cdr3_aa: CASSFQGAAQETQYF; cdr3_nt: TGCGCCAGCAGCTTTCAGGGAGCCGCTCAAGAGACCCAGTACTTC
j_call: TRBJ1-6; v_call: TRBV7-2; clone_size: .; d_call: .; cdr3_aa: CASSFDPGTRQYNSPLHF; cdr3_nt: TGTGCCAGCAGCTTCGACCCAGGGACACGCCAATATAATTCACCCCTCCACTTT
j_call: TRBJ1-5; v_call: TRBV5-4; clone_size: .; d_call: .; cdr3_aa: CASSLWGNQPQHF; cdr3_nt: TGTGCCAGCAGCTTGTGGGGCAATCAGCCCCAGCATTTT
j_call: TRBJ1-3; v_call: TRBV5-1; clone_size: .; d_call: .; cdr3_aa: CASRANEFSGNTIYF; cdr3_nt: TGCGCCAGCAGAGCAAACGAATTCTCTGGAAACACCATATATTTT
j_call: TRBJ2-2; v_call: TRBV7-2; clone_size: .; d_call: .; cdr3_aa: CASSLVTNTGELFF; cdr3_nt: TGTGCCAGCAGCTTAGTCACGAACACCGGGGAGCTGTTTTTT
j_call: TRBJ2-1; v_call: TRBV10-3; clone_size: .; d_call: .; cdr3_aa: CAISPAGNEQFF; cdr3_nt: TGTGCCATCAGTCCAGCTGGGAATGAGCAGTTCTTC
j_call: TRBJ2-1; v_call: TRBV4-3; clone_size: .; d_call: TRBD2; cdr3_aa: CASNRGLAGGYNEQFF; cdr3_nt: TGCGCCAGCAACAGGGGACTAGCGGGGGGTTACAATGAGCAGTTCTTC
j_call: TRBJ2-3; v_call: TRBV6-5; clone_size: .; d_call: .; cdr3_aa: CASSYSVGMDTQYF; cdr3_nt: TGTGCCAGCAGTTATTCAGTCGGGATGGATACGCAGTATTTT
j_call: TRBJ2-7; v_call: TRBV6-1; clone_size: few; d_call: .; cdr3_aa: CASSERDLGRGEQYF; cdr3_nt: TGTGCCAGCAGTGAACGAGACTTAGGCCGTGGGGAGCAGTACTTC
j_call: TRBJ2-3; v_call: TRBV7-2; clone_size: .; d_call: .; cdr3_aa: CASSPLGAALGDTQYF; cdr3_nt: TGTGCCAGCAGCCCCTTAGGCGCGGCCCTAGGGGATACGCAGTATTTT
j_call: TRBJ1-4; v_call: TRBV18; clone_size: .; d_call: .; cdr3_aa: CASSPTGMANEKLFF; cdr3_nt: TGTGCCAGCTCACCTACAGGGATGGCTAATGAAAAACTGTTTTTT
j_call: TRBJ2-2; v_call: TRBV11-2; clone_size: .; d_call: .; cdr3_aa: CASSPRPLTREAGELFF; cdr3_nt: TGTGCCAGCAGCCCCAGGCCCCTAACTAGAGAGGCCGGGGAGCTGTTTTTT
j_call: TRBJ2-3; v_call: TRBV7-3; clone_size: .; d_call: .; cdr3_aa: CDSSLGRADTQYF; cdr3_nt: TGTGACAGCAGCCTGGGTCGTGCAGATACGCAGTATTTT
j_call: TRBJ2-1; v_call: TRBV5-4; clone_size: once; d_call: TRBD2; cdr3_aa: CASSGGGADNEQFF; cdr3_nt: TGTGCCAGCAGCGGGGGGGGAGCGGACAATGAGCAGTTCTTC
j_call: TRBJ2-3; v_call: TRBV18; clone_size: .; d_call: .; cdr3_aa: CASSYFDSNTDTQYF; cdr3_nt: TGTGCCAGCTCATATTTCGACAGTAACACAGATACGCAGTATTTT
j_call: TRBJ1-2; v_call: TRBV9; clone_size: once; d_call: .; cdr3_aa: CASSKGIYGYTF; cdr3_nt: TGTGCCAGCTCAAAGGGTATCTATGGCTACACCTTC
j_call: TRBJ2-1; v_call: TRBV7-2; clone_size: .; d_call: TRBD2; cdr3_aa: CASSYVGLAGGYNEQFF; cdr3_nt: TGTGCCAGCAGCTACGTGGGACTAGCGGGGGGATACAATGAGCAGTTCTTC
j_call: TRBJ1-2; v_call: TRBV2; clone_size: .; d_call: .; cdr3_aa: CASSERAVGYGYTF; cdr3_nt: TGTGCCAGCAGTGAGAGGGCTGTCGGGTATGGCTACACCTTC
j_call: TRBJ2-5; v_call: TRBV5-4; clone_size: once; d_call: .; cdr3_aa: CASSRWPVQETQYF; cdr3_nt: TGTGCCAGCAGCAGATGGCCAGTCCAAGAGACCCAGTACTTC
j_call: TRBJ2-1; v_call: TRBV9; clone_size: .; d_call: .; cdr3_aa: CASSVVAGSFYNEQFF; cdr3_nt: TGTGCCAGCAGCGTAGTGGCGGGATCGTTCTACAATGAGCAGTTCTTC
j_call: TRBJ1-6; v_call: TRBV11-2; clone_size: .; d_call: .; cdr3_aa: CASSLTGYNSPLHF; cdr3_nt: TGTGCCAGCAGCCTGACGGGCTATAATTCACCCCTCCACTTT
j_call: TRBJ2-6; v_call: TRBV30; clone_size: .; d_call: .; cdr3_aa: CAWSEGVGANVLTF; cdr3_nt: TGTGCCTGGTCGGAGGGAGTTGGGGCCAACGTCCTGACTTTC
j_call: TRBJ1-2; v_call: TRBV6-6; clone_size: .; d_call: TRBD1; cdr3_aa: CASSYRDRGTIGYTF; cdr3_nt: TGTGCCAGCAGTTACCGGGACAGAGGTACTATTGGCTACACCTTC